This TCR beta chain was identified in a study of regulatory T cells in long-lasting Graves disease. Indicated time point: persistent/refractory GD, antithyroid drugs over 5 years with positive TRAb. RNA extracted from PBMCs served as the sequencing template. The CDR3 length is 14 residues. J was trimmed by 6 bases and V by 4 bases; bases with no gene match: 7. Germline CDR1 and CDR2: SQVTM and ANQGSEA. For TCR beta, libraries came from iRepertoire HTBI primers and Arm-PCR of CDR3 regions. Each CDR3 protein gets one entry after TCRdb re-called the multiplex PCR reads with MiXCR. This table holds roughly 500,000 distinct CDR3 sequences, about 22% found once.

This receptor was identified in a female donor with Graves disease. This material consisted of peripheral blood mononuclear cells (PBMCs), taken when the disease was refractory, from a patient treated with antithyroid drugs. The V call is TRBV29-1, the J call TRBJ2-7, with TRBD2 identical over 12 bases. The CDR3: CSVVGLAGGREQYF. The DNA of the CDR3 is TGCAGCGTTGTAGGGCTAGCGGGAGGGCGCGAGCAGTACTTC.